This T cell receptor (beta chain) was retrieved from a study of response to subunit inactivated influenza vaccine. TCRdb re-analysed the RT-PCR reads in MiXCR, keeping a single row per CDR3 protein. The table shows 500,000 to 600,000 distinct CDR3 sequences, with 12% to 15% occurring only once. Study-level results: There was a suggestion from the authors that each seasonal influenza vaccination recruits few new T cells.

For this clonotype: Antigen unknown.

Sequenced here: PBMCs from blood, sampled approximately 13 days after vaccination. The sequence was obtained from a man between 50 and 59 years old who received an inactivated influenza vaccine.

CDR3: CASSADRTSSYEQYF. CDR3 in DNA: TGTGCCAGCAGCGCCGACAGAACCAGCTCCTACGAGCAGTACTTC. The genes are TRBV7-2 and TRBJ2-7; D possibly corresponds to TRBD1 (5 bases). V was clipped by 5 bases and J by 0 bases, with 14 bases between them. Germline-derived CDR1 and CDR2 are SGHTA and FQGNSA. There are 15 residues in the CDR3.